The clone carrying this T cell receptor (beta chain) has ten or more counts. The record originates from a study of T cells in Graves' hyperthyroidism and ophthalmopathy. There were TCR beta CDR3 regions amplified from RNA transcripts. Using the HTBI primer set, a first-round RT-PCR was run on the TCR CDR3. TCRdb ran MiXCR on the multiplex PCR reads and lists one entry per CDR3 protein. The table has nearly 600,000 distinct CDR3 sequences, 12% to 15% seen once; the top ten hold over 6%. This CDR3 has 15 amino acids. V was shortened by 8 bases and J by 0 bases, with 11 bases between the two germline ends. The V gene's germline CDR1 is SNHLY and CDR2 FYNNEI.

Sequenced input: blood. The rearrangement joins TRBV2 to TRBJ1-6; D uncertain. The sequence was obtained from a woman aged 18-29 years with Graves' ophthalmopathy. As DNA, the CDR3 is TGTGCCAGCCAAGGCGGGAGCTCCTATAATTCACCCCTCCACTTT. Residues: CASQGGSSYNSPLHF. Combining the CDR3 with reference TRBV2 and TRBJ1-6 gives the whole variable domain EPEVTQTPSHQVTQMGQEVILRCVPISNHLYFYWYRQILGQKVEFLVSFYNNEISEKSEIFDDQFSVERPDGSNFTLKIRSTKLEDSAMYFCASQGGSSYNSPLHFGNGTRLTVT.